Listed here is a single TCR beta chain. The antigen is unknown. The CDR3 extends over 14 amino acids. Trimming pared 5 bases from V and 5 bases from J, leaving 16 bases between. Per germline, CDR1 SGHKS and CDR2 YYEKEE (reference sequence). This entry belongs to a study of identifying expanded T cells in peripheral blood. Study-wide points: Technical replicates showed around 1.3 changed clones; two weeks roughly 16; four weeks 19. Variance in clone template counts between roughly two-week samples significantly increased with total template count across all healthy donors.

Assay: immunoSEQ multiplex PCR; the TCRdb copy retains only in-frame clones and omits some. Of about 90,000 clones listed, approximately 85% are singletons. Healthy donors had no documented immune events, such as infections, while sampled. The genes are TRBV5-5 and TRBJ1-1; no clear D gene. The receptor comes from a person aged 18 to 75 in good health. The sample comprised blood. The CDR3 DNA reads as TGTGCCAGCAGTCAAAACTCAGGTGGTACTGAAGCTTTCTTT. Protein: CASSQNSGGTEAFF.